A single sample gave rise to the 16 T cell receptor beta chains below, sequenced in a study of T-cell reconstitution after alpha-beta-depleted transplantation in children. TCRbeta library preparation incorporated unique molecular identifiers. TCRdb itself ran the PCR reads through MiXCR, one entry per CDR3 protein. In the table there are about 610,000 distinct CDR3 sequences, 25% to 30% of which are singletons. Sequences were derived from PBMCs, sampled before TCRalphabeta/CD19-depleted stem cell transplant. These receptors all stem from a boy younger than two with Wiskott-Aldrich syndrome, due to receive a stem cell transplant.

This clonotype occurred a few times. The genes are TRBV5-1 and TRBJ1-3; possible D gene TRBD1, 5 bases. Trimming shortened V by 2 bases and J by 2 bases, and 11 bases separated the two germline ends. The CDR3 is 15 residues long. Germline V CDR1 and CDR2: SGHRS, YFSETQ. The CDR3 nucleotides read TGCGCCAGCAGCTTCTGGGGACTCCCTGGAAACACCATATATTTT. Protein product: CASSFWGLPGNTIYF.

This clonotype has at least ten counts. CDR3 sequence: CASSSASGASETQYF. CDR3 DNA sequence: TGCGCCAGCAGCTCAGCTAGCGGGGCGTCAGAGACCCAGTACTTC. This chain links TRBV5-1 with TRBJ2-5; TRBD2 aligns across 9 bases. Germline assignment: CDR1 SGHRS and CDR2 YFSETQ. The CDR3 is 15 residues long. V lost 3 bases, J lost 4 bases, and 7 bases stayed unmatched. The variable domain in full, completed from reference TRBV5-1 and TRBJ2-5, reads KAGVTQTPRYLIKTRGQQVTLSCSPISGHRSVSWYQQTPGQGLQFLFEYFSETQRNKGNFPGRFSGRQFSNSRSEMNVSTLELGDSALYLCASSSASGASETQYFGPGTRLLVL.

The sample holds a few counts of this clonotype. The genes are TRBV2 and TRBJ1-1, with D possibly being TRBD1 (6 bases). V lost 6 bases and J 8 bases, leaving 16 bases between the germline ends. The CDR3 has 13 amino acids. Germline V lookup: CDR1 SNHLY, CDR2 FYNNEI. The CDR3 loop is CASSGDIVYEAFF. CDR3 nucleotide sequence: TGTGCCAGCAGCGGGGACATCGTATACGAAGCTTTCTTT.

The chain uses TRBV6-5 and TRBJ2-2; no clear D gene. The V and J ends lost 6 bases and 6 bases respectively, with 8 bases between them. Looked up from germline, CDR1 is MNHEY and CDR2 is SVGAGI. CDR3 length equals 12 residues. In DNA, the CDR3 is TGTGCCAGCAGCCCCTATTCCGGGGAGCTGTTTTTT. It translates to CASSPYSGELFF.

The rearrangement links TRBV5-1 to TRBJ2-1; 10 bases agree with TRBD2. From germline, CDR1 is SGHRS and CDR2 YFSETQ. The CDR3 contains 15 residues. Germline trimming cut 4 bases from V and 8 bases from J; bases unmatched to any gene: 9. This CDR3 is CASSLGLATGDEQFF. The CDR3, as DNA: TGCGCCAGCAGCCTGGGACTAGCGACCGGCGATGAGCAGTTCTTC. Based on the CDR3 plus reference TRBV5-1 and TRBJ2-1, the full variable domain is KAGVTQTPRYLIKTRGQQVTLSCSPISGHRSVSWYQQTPGQGLQFLFEYFSETQRNKGNFPGRFSGRQFSNSRSEMNVSTLELGDSALYLCASSLGLATGDEQFFGPGTRLTVL.

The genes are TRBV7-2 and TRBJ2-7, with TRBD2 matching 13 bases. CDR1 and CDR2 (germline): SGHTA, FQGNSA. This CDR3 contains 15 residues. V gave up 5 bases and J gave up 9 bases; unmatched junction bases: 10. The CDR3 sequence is CASSPGLAGDGRQYF. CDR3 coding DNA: TGTGCCAGCAGCCCAGGACTAGCGGGAGACGGGAGGCAGTACTTC.

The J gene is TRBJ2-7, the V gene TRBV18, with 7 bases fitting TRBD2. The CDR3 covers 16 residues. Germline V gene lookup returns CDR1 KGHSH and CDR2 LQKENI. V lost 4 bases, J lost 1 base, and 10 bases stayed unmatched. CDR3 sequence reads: CASSLMASGLSYEQYF. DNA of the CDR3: TGTGCCAGCTCACTAATGGCTAGCGGACTGTCCTACGAGCAGTACTTC. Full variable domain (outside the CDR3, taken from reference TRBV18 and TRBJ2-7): NAGVMQNPRHLVRRRGQEARLRCSPMKGHSHVYWYRQLPEEGLKFMVYLQKENIIDESGMPKERFSAEFPKEGPSILRIQQVVRGDSAAYFCASSLMASGLSYEQYFGPGTRLTVT.

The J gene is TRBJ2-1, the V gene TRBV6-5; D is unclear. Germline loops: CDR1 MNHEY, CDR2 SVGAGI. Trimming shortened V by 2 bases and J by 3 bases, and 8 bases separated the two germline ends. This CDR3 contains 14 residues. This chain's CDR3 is CASSYGQNYNEQFF. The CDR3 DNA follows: TGTGCCAGCAGTTACGGTCAGAACTACAATGAGCAGTTCTTC.

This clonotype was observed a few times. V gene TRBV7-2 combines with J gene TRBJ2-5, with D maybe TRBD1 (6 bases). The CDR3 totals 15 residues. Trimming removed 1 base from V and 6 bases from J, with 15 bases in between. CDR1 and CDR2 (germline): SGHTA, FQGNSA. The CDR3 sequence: CASSLVLGAGKTQYF. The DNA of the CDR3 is TGTGCCAGCAGCTTAGTTTTGGGGGCCGGGAAGACCCAGTACTTC.

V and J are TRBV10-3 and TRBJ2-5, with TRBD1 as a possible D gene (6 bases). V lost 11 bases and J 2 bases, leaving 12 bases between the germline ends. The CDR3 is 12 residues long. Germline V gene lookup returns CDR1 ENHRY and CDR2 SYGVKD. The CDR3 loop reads CASGQKQETQYF. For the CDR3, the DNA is TGTGCCTCCGGACAGAAACAAGAGACCCAGTACTTC.

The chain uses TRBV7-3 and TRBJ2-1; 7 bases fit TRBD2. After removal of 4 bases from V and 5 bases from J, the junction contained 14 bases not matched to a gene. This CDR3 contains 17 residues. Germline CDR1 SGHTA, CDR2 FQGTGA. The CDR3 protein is CASSSLGNGRRNNEQFF. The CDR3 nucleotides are TGTGCCAGCAGCTCCTTAGGTAACGGGAGGAGAAACAATGAGCAGTTCTTC.

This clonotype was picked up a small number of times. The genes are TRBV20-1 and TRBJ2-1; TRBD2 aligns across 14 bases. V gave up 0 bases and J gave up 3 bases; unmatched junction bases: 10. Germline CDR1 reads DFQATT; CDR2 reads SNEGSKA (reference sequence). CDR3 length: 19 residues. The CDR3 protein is CSARDILGLAGGFYNEQFF. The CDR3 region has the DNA TGCAGTGCTAGAGATATCCTCGGACTAGCGGGAGGTTTCTACAATGAGCAGTTCTTC.

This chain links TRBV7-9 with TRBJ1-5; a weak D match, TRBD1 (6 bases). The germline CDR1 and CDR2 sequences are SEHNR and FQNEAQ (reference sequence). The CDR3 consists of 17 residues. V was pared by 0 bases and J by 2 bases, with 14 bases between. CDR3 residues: CASSLASGGTGNQPQHF. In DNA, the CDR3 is TGTGCCAGCAGCTTAGCGAGCGGGGGCACGGGCAATCAGCCCCAGCATTTT.

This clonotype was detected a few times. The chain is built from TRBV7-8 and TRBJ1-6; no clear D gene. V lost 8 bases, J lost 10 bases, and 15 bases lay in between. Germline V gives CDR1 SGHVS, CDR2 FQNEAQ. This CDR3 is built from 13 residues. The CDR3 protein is CASCRGSMSPLHF. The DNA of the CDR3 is TGTGCCAGCTGCCGGGGTTCCATGTCACCCCTCCACTTT.

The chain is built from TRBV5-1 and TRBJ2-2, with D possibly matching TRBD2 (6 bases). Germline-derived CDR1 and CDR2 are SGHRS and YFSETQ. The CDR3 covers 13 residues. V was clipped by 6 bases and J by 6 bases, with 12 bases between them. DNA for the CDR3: TGCGCCAGCACCCGACTAGTACCCGGGGAGCTGTTTTTT. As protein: CASTRLVPGELFF.

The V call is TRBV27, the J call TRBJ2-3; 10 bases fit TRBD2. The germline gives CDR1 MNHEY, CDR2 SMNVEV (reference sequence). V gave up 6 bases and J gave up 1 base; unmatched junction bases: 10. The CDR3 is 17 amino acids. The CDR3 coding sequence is TGTGCCAGCAGAACTAGCGGGATACAACCTGGCACAGATACGCAGTATTTT. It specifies CASRTSGIQPGTDTQYF.